This paragraph reports one T cell receptor beta chain. Its antigen remains unidentified. The method was immunoSEQ multiplex PCR; TCRdb's version includes in-frame clones alone and lacks a portion of them. The sample lists 150,000 to 200,000 clones; approximately 90% were seen once. The entry originates in a study of T cell responses to AZD1222 COVID-19 vaccine. Study-level points and caveats: Researchers report vaccine-associated CD4 TCRs spanning spike, with dominance at 160-218 and 743-854. Reports indicate that nearly half of spike-specific TCRs are directed at unmutated variant regions.

The CDR3 runs to 15 residues. Trimming removed 2 bases from V and 2 bases from J, with 12 bases in between. Germline V lookup: CDR1 MDHEN, CDR2 SYDVKM. The analysis combined second doses at about 4 or about 12 weeks. The input for sequencing was peripheral blood, taken 28 days after the second AZD1222 dose. This chain joins TRBV28 and TRBJ1-2; a possible D gene is TRBD1 (6 bases). The receptor was derived from an adult who received the AZD1222 COVID-19 vaccine. The DNA of the CDR3 is TGTGCCAGCAGTTTACTGGGCACAGGGAACTATGGCTACACCTTC. Translated: CASSLLGTGNYGYTF.